The 20 T cell receptor beta chains below were found in one sample sequenced in a study of T cell responses to AZD1222 COVID-19 vaccine. TCRdb keeps only in-frame clones here, not all; method: immunoSEQ multiplex PCR. The sample consists of 150,000 or so clones, around 91% of them appearing once. The sequencing here drew on peripheral blood, taken on day 0 of AZD1222 vaccination. Receptors were obtained from an adult in good health.

The V gene is TRBV4-1, the J gene TRBJ1-1; TRBD1 aligns across 8 bases. This CDR3 comprises 15 residues. Per germline, CDR1 MGHRA and CDR2 YSYEKL. Trimming took 3 bases from V and 0 from J; bases not matched to a gene: 3. The CDR3 here is CASSHLQGVNTEAFF. CDR3 DNA sequence: TGCGCCAGCAGCCATCTACAGGGGGTGAACACTGAAGCTTTCTTT.

The chain joins TRBV14 to TRBJ1-4; no clear D. Trimming cost V 3 bases and J 1 base, with 9 bases left between them. This CDR3 has 15 amino acids. Germline lookup yields CDR1 SGHDN and CDR2 FVKESK. This CDR3 reads CASSQAPGTNEKLFF. Here the CDR3 DNA reads TGTGCCAGCAGCCAGGCCCCCGGAACTAATGAAAAACTGTTTTTT.

The chain has TRBV13 and TRBJ2-5; 8 bases are a match to TRBD1. Germline V gene data show CDR1 as PRHDT and CDR2 as FYEKMQ (reference sequence). V lost 1 base, J lost 5 bases, and 6 bases stayed unmatched. The CDR3 consists of 15 residues. CDR3 loop: CASSLVRGRLETQYF. The CDR3 DNA reads TGTGCCAGCAGCTTAGTCAGGGGGCGCTTGGAGACCCAGTACTTC.

The chain joins TRBV19 to TRBJ2-1; no clear D. Germline V gene sequence: CDR1 LNHDA, CDR2 SQIVND (reference sequence). The ends were cut back, 5 bases at V and 3 bases at J, with 8 bases in the middle. CDR3 length: 13 amino acids. The CDR3 is CASSLASYNEQFF. CDR3 DNA sequence: TGTGCCAGTAGTTTGGCTAGCTACAATGAGCAGTTCTTC.

This chain connects TRBV4-1 to TRBJ2-7; TRBD1 is a possible D gene (6 bases). Trimming took off 2 bases at V and 6 bases at J, with 14 bases between the two ends. Germline V gives CDR1 MGHRA, CDR2 YSYEKL. The CDR3 is made up of 14 amino acids. In DNA, the CDR3 is TGCGCCAGCAGCCAACCCTTTAACAGGGCCGAGCAGTACTTC. It yields the protein CASSQPFNRAEQYF.

The V and J genes are TRBV12-3 or TRBV12-4 and TRBJ1-1; D gene unclear. This CDR3 comprises 13 residues. Trimming took off 10 bases at V and 1 base at J, with 13 bases between the two ends. The CDR3 sequence is CATAWRANTEAFF. CDR3 nucleotide sequence: TGTGCCACCGCATGGAGGGCGAACACTGAAGCTTTCTTT.

The V call is TRBV4-1, the J call TRBJ1-4; no reliable D call. In germline, CDR1 is MGHRA, CDR2 YSYEKL. Trimming removed 2 bases at V and 7 bases at J, with 11 bases between. CDR3 length: 14 residues. The chain's CDR3 is CASSQRAGVEKLFF. The CDR3 region has the DNA TGCGCCAGCAGCCAAAGGGCAGGTGTTGAAAAACTGTTTTTT.

This chain connects TRBV9 to TRBJ1-4; 9 positions match TRBD1. Germline CDR1 SGDLS, CDR2 YYNGEE. J was trimmed by 6 bases and V by 5 bases; bases with no gene match: 5. The CDR3 runs to 14 residues. CDR3 nucleotide sequence: TGTGCCAGCAGTGTACAGGGGGCGGATGAAAAACTGTTTTTT. Its translation is CASSVQGADEKLFF.

This chain links TRBV7-2 with TRBJ2-7; maybe TRBD2 (5 bases). V was pared by 3 bases and J by 2 bases, with 11 bases between. The CDR3 spans 14 residues. The germline V gene encodes CDR1 SGHTA and CDR2 FQGNSA. CDR3 sequence reads: CASSFGGSTYEQYF. DNA for the CDR3: TGTGCCAGCAGCTTCGGCGGGTCGACCTACGAGCAGTACTTC.

The chain employs TRBV10-3 and TRBJ2-3; 7 nucleotides align to TRBD2. The germline V gene has CDR1 ENHRY and CDR2 SYGVKD. The CDR3 has 13 amino acids. Trimming took 3 bases from V and 7 from J; bases not matched to a gene: 4. As DNA, the CDR3 is TGTGCCATCAGTGACGGCGGGAGTAATACGCAGTATTTT. Amino acids: CAISDGGSNTQYF.

V usage is TRBV7-9 and J usage is TRBJ2-1, with 11 bases fitting TRBD2. After removal of 3 bases from V and 4 bases from J, the junction contained 5 bases not matched to a gene. The CDR3 has 16 residues. The germline gives CDR1 SEHNR, CDR2 FQNEAQ (reference sequence). CDR3 region: CASSFPRTSGYNEQFF. The CDR3 DNA sequence: TGTGCCAGCAGCTTTCCCCGGACTAGCGGGTACAATGAGCAGTTCTTC.

The chain links TRBV6-5 to TRBJ2-1; a possible D gene is TRBD1 (6 bases). The CDR3 length is 16 residues. V was trimmed by 2 bases and J by 4 bases, leaving 15 bases between them. Germline lookup yields CDR1 MNHEY and CDR2 SVGAGI. As DNA, the CDR3 is TGTGCCAGCAGTTACATACAGGGTGCCCCTTACAATGAGCAGTTCTTC. Translating it yields CASSYIQGAPYNEQFF.

The V gene is TRBV6-1, the J gene TRBJ1-3; 7 nucleotides match TRBD1. Germline loops: CDR1 MNHNS, CDR2 SASEGT. V lost 1 base to trimming and J lost 4 bases; unmatched junction nucleotides: 13. The CDR3 sequence is 18 residues long. In DNA form, the CDR3 reads TGTGCCAGCAGTGAAGTACAGGGGCCCATACGCGTCGGAAACACCATATATTTT. It is translated as CASSEVQGPIRVGNTIYF.

In DNA, the CDR3 is TGTGCCAGCAGTTACGATACGGAATTGGAGGCGGGTCCCTACGAGCAGTACTTC. Protein: CASSYDTELEAGPYEQYF. This chain links TRBV6-2 or TRBV6-3 with TRBJ2-7; a weak D match, TRBD2 (5 bases). Per the germline V gene, CDR1 is MNHEY and CDR2 is SVGEGT. The CDR3 runs to 18 residues. V was pared by 2 bases and J by 2 bases, with 22 bases between.

This chain links TRBV6-1 with TRBJ2-3; either TRBD1 or TRBD2 may supply D (6 bases each). The length of the CDR3 is 16 residues. Germline V gene sequence: CDR1 MNHNS, CDR2 SASEGT. V gave up 0 bases and J gave up 4 bases, with 14 bases separating them. The CDR3 loop is CASSEARGLGSDTQYF. CDR3 nucleotide sequence: TGTGCCAGCAGTGAAGCCCGGGGGCTCGGTTCAGATACGCAGTATTTT.

V is TRBV5-4 and J is TRBJ1-2; possible D gene TRBD1, 5 bases. Looked up from germline, CDR1 is SGHNT and CDR2 is YYREEE (reference sequence). V lost 3 bases, J lost 8 bases, and 14 bases lay in between. The CDR3 has 13 residues. The CDR3 DNA is TGTGCCAGCAGCTCGGCAGGGTTTGAGGGCTACACCTTC. Translating it yields CASSSAGFEGYTF. Using reference TRBV5-4 and TRBJ1-2 for the parts outside the CDR3, the full variable domain is ETGVTQSPTHLIKTRGQQVTLRCSSQSGHNTVSWYQQALGQGPQFIFQYYREEENGRGNFPPRFSGLQFPNYSSELNVNALELDDSALYLCASSSAGFEGYTFGSGTRLTVV.

This chain uses TRBV5-4 with TRBJ2-5; 9 bases are shared with TRBD2. The CDR3 spans 15 residues. V lost 2 bases, J lost 4 bases, and 6 bases stayed unmatched. The germline V gene has CDR1 SGHNT and CDR2 YYREEE (reference sequence). The CDR3 DNA reads TGTGCCAGCAGCTTTAGCGGGAGAGGGGCAGAGACCCAGTACTTC. It specifies CASSFSGRGAETQYF.

CDR3 coding DNA: TGTGCCAGCAGTATCCGTCCAGGGGGCTATATCGCCGGGGAGCTGTTTTTT. Translated: CASSIRPGGYIAGELFF. The V call is TRBV27, the J call TRBJ2-2, with 8 positions matching TRBD1. CDR3 length: 17 amino acids. Germline CDR1 is MNHEY and CDR2 is SMNVEV (reference sequence). V lost 5 bases, J lost 6 bases, and 14 bases stayed unmatched.

This clone has a single count. The V and J genes are TRBV4-1 and TRBJ1-1; D ambiguous. The CDR3 spans 13 residues. The V gene lost 5 bases and the J gene lost 3 bases, with 10 bases spanning the gap. Germline V gives CDR1 MGHRA, CDR2 YSYEKL. CDR3: CASSFGPDTEAFF. The CDR3 DNA follows: TGCGCCAGCAGCTTCGGTCCGGACACTGAAGCTTTCTTT.

Comments on this clone: This specimen includes other DNA sequences encoding the same CDR3. The V gene is TRBV6-5, the J gene TRBJ1-5, with D possibly being TRBD1 (5 bases). The CDR3 is made up of 13 amino acids. Germline V lookup: CDR1 MNHEY, CDR2 SVGAGI. V was pared by 2 bases and J by 7 bases, with 9 bases between. The CDR3 DNA sequence: TGTGCCAGCAGTTACACTAGGGGACAGCCCCAGCATTTT. Its protein is CASSYTRGQPQHF.